This is a list of T cell receptor beta chains from one sample in a study of cytomegalovirus exposure and HLA in healthy donors. Using immunoSEQ multiplex PCR, the repertoire was profiled, and TCRdb retains in-frame clones only, with some absent. The sample consists of some 170,000 clones, over 70% of them appearing once. The sequenced sample consisted of PBMCs. The receptors stem from a man aged 30 to 39 in good health and CMV-seronegative. CDR3s include the opening cysteine and the closing phenylalanine or tryptophan. Fields, in order: D gene, J gene, clone size, V gene, CDR3 protein, CDR3 DNA. A D gene is named only where the DNA matches it firmly. Clone size, where shown, is once, few, many, or a class for clones that have expanded.

>.|TRBJ1-4|.|TRBV27
CASSETTESNEKLFF
TGTGCCAGCAGTGAAACGACAGAGTCGAATGAAAAACTGTTTTTT
>.|TRBJ2-7|.|TRBV13
CASSVRTPPEQYF
TGTGCCAGCAGCGTCCGGACACCCCCCGAGCAGTACTTC
>TRBD1|TRBJ1-2|.|TRBV5-4
CASSLRDSHYGYTF
TGTGCCAGCAGTCTCCGGGACAGCCACTATGGCTACACCTTC
>.|TRBJ1-1|once|TRBV19
CASSIREGAGDEAFF
TGTGCCAGTAGTATAAGGGAAGGGGCGGGAGATGAAGCTTTCTTT
>TRBD2|TRBJ2-5|.|TRBV28
CANRWTSGGPPGTQYF
TGTGCCAACCGGTGGACTAGCGGGGGGCCCCCAGGAACCCAGTACTTC
>.|TRBJ2-3|.|TRBV18
CASSGQEGDTQYF
TGTGCCAGCTCAGGGCAGGAGGGAGATACGCAGTATTTT
>.|TRBJ2-7|.|TRBV29-1
CSVGSVEQYF
TGCAGCGTAGGGAGCGTCGAGCAGTACTTC
>.|TRBJ2-7|.|TRBV6-1
CASFLDSYSYEQYF
TGTGCCAGCTTTCTGGACTCCTACTCCTACGAGCAGTACTTC
>TRBD1|TRBJ2-1|.|TRBV11-2
CASSSRDRPDNEQFF
TGTGCCAGCAGCTCCCGGGACAGGCCGGACAATGAGCAGTTCTTC
>.|TRBJ1-5|.|TRBV11-2
CASSPQGGNQPQHF
TGTGCCAGCAGCCCCCAGGGTGGCAATCAGCCCCAGCATTTT
>TRBD1|TRBJ1-1|.|TRBV19
CASSTRQGSSSAAFF
TGTGCCAGTAGTACCCGACAGGGATCGAGTTCGGCGGCTTTCTTT
>.|TRBJ1-6|.|TRBV6-6
CASSYSLTRDSPLHF
TGTGCCAGCAGTTACTCCCTGACGAGGGATTCACCCCTCCACTTT
>TRBD2|TRBJ2-5|.|TRBV2
CASIWTSGGSNPETQYF
TGTGCCAGCATATGGACTAGCGGGGGGTCAAATCCGGAGACCCAGTACTTC
>.|TRBJ1-3|.|TRBV30
CAWTRTVFGNTIYF
TGTGCCTGGACCAGAACAGTTTTTGGAAACACCATATATTTT
>.|TRBJ2-1|.|TRBV27
CASSSPLHKNEQFF
TGTGCCAGCAGTTCCCCTCTTCACAAAAATGAGCAGTTCTTC
>.|TRBJ1-3|.|TRBV28
CASSPPGSGNTIYF
TGTGCCAGCAGTCCCCCAGGTTCTGGAAACACCATATATTTT
>.|TRBJ1-1|.|TRBV10-1
CASSESGGVWNTEAFF
TGCGCCAGCAGTGAGTCGGGAGGGGTGTGGAACACTGAAGCTTTCTTT
>.|TRBJ1-2|few|TRBV7-9
CASSLRDYYGYTF
TGTGCCAGCAGCTTAAGGGACTACTATGGCTACACCTTC
>.|TRBJ1-5|.|TRBV4-3
CASSQGAGDNQPQHF
TGCGCCAGCAGCCAGGGGGCTGGAGACAATCAGCCCCAGCATTTT
>TRBD1|TRBJ2-7|.|TRBV6-6
CASTRTGVAYEQYF
TGTGCCAGCACGAGGACAGGGGTGGCCTACGAGCAGTACTTC
>.|TRBJ1-4|.|TRBV5-1
CASSAQGSEKLFF
TGCGCCAGCAGCGCCCAGGGTTCCGAAAAACTGTTTTTT
>TRBD1|TRBJ2-7|.|TRBV13
CASSTRTGIFYEQYF
TGTGCCAGCAGCACGCGGACAGGGATTTTCTACGAGCAGTACTTC
>.|TRBJ1-2|.|TRBV5-1
CASSPEGGNYGYTF
TGCGCCAGCAGCCCTGAGGGCGGGAACTATGGCTACACCTTC
>.|TRBJ2-1|.|TRBV19
CASSTRQGSYNEQFF
TGTGCCAGTAGTACTCGCCAGGGCTCCTACAATGAGCAGTTCTTC
>.|TRBJ1-1|.|TRBV28
CASSLTQGRSEAFF
TGTGCCAGCAGTTTAACGCAGGGAAGGAGTGAAGCTTTCTTT
>.|TRBJ2-3|.|TRBV28
CASSLELREPSRTDTQYF
TGTGCCAGCAGTTTAGAGTTGAGGGAACCGAGTCGCACAGATACGCAGTATTTT
>.|TRBJ1-2|.|TRBV9
CASSVGAGYGYTF
TGTGCCAGCAGCGTAGGGGCTGGCTATGGCTACACCTTC
>.|TRBJ2-3|.|TRBV5-1
CASSFGGAVTDTQYF
TGCGCCAGCAGCTTTGGGGGGGCGGTCACAGATACGCAGTATTTT
>TRBD1|TRBJ1-1|.|TRBV7-2
CASGVPGQLNTEAFF
TGTGCCAGCGGAGTCCCGGGACAGCTCAACACTGAAGCTTTCTTT
>.|TRBJ2-1|.|TRBV9
CASSVSGIVYNEQFF
TGTGCCAGCAGCGTTTCCGGGATTGTCTACAATGAGCAGTTCTTC
>TRBD2|TRBJ2-4|.|TRBV27
CASFWGGWYF
TGTGCCAGCTTCTGGGGGGGTTGGTACTTC
>.|TRBJ1-4|.|TRBV9
CASSGTETGEKLFF
TGTGCCAGCAGCGGAACCGAGACAGGTGAAAAACTGTTTTTT